This T cell receptor (beta chain) was recorded in a study of OX40 agonist ivuxolimab in advanced cancers. Study background: Prior anti-PD-1, anti-PD-L1 or anti-CTLA-4 therapy did not bar entry, and more than 35% had some.

Regarding this clone: What it binds is unknown.

Points from the study as a whole: Nonresponders, in some cases, also had low normalized T-cell clonal expansion. There were, on average, more expanded clones in CD8+ T cells than in CD4+. In the 0.1-3.0 mg/kg groups, partial responders showed among the lowest expansion.

Per germline, CDR1 MNHNS and CDR2 SASEGT. The germline V and J ends were trimmed by 2 bases and 10 bases, with 15 bases remaining between them. CDR3 length: 14 amino acids. Using immunoSEQ multiplex PCR, the repertoire was profiled, and TCRdb retains in-frame clones only, with some absent. This table holds 70,000 to 75,000 clones, approximately 86% found once. Sequencing was performed on CD4+ or CD8+ T cells sorted from blood, taken in a trial of the OX40 agonist ivuxolimab. This TCR was sampled from an adult with an advanced solid tumor such as melanoma, head and neck, liver or kidney cancer. The rearrangement links TRBV6-1 to TRBJ2-1; TRBD2 is a possible D gene (5 bases). The CDR3 protein is CASSESGLRREQFF. The CDR3 coding sequence is TGTGCCAGCAGTGAATCAGGACTCCGCAGGGAGCAGTTCTTC.